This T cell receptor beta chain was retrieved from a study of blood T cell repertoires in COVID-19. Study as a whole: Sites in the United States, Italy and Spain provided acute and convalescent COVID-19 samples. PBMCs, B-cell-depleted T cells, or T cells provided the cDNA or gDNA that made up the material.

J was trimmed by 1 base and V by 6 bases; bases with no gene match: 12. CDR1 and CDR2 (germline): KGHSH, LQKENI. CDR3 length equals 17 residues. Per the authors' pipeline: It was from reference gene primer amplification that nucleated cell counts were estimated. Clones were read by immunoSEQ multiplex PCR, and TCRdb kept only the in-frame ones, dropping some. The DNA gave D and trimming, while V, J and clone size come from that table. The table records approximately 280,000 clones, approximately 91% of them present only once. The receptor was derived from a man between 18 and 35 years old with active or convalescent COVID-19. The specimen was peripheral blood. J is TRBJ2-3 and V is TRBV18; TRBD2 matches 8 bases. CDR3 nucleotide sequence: TGTGCCAGCTCCCCGCTACCGGGGGGGTTGGGCACAGATACGCAGTATTTT. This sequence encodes CASSPLPGGLGTDTQYF.